This T cell receptor beta chain came from a study of blood T cells in healthy people across ages. A sample-barcoded 5' primer and a J-beta primer mix were used in a second PCR of roughly 7 to 11 cycles. A 12-random-nucleotide template-switch adaptor tagged each cDNA molecule. TCRdb reprocessed the 5' RACE reads via MiXCR and lists one record per CDR3 protein. The profile shows roughly 900,000 distinct CDR3 sequences, 29% of them singletons. This clonotype was recorded at least ten times. Germline lookup yields CDR1 MNHEY and CDR2 SVGEGT. With 2 bases removed from V and 2 bases from J, the gap between germline ends came to 11 bases. This CDR3 region has 15 residues. Whenever a sample was processed, at least 6 million PBMCs were isolated.

What was sequenced was blood. J is TRBJ2-3 and V is TRBV6-2 or TRBV6-3; D is uncertain. The sequence came from a woman older than 75 in good health. The CDR3 DNA reads TGTGCCAGCAGTTACGCCGGGCGTTTCACAGATACGCAGTATTTT. Amino acids: CASSYAGRFTDTQYF.